Included here is one TCR beta chain sequence, with context. The sample is drawn from a study of blood T cell repertoires in COVID-19. Study-level information: Sources were T cells, B-cell-depleted T cells, or PBMCs; the material itself was cDNA or gDNA.

Sequencing was performed with immunoSEQ multiplex PCR; in TCRdb, only in-frame clones are kept and a portion is missing. The sample carries over 250,000 clones, 65% to 90% recorded once. This CDR3 spans 14 amino acids. V dropped 4 bases and J dropped 0; count of bases not matched to a gene: 3. In germline, CDR1 is SQVTM, CDR2 ANQGSEA. The receptor was derived from a human donor in a cohort sampled during active COVID-19. J is TRBJ2-3 and V is TRBV29-1; 8 bases match TRBD1. The specimen was peripheral blood. The CDR3 DNA is TGCAGCGTTGGGGGACAGGCTAGCACAGATACGCAGTATTTT. Translated: CSVGGQASTDTQYF.